A single sample gave rise to the 2 T cell receptor beta chains below, sequenced in a study of blood T cell repertoires in COVID-19. Method: immunoSEQ multiplex PCR; TCRdb's copy keeps in-frame clones and lacks some. The sample has 120,000 or so clones, more than 75% seen once. The specimen was peripheral blood. All receptors derive from a woman in her forties or fifties with acute or convalescent COVID-19.

V gene TRBV11-2 combines with J gene TRBJ2-5; D not resolved. This CDR3 spans 13 amino acids. Germline V CDR1 and CDR2: SGHAT, FQNNGV. V was shortened by 5 bases and J by 4 bases, with 11 bases between the two germline ends. The CDR3 loop reads CASSRNSGETQYF. As DNA, the CDR3 is TGTGCCAGCAGCCGAAATTCGGGAGAGACCCAGTACTTC.

This rearrangement joins TRBV29-1 to TRBJ2-5; maybe TRBD2 (5 bases). Germline V lookup: CDR1 SQVTM, CDR2 ANQGSEA. The CDR3 has 12 amino acids. The germline V and J ends were trimmed by 7 bases and 5 bases, with 14 bases remaining between them. For the CDR3, the DNA is TGCAGCGCCAGCCTCGCGGGCGAGACCCAGTACTTC. As protein: CSASLAGETQYF.